This TCR beta chain was profiled in a study of cytomegalovirus exposure and HLA in healthy donors. Study as a whole: In a later analysis, it was reported that the roughly 120 validation repertoires had been produced on the same platform as the roughly 700 repertoires belonging to the first cohort.

Overall study results and limits: The authors confirmed in vitro that three CMV-associated chains were specific for CMV antigens. The investigators catalogued 164 TCR beta chains as cytomegalovirus-associated.

The length of the CDR3 is 14 residues. Germline values: CDR1 SGHRS, CDR2 YFSETQ. Germline trimming cut 4 bases from V and 4 bases from J; bases unmatched to any gene: 7. The donors were part of the roughly 120-subject validation cohort, which stood apart from the roughly 730-subject first cohort. A note on this clone: Its matching antigen is unknown.

TCRdb's table, derived via immunoSEQ multiplex PCR, lists solely in-frame clones and lacks some. The sample holds some 250,000 clones, roughly 87% seen once. Sequenced sample: PBMCs. The sequence was obtained from a woman aged 25 to 45 in good health and CMV-seronegative. The gene calls are TRBV5-1 and TRBJ2-5, with TRBD1 identical over 7 bases. The CDR3 loop reads CASSVHTGVETQYF. The CDR3 region has the DNA TGCGCCAGCAGCGTCCACACAGGGGTAGAGACCCAGTACTTC. The complete variable domain, with remaining parts taken from reference TRBV5-1 and TRBJ2-5, reads KAGVTQTPRYLIKTRGQQVTLSCSPISGHRSVSWYQQTPGQGLQFLFEYFSETQRNKGNFPGRFSGRQFSNSRSEMNVSTLELGDSALYLCASSVHTGVETQYFGPGTRLLVL.